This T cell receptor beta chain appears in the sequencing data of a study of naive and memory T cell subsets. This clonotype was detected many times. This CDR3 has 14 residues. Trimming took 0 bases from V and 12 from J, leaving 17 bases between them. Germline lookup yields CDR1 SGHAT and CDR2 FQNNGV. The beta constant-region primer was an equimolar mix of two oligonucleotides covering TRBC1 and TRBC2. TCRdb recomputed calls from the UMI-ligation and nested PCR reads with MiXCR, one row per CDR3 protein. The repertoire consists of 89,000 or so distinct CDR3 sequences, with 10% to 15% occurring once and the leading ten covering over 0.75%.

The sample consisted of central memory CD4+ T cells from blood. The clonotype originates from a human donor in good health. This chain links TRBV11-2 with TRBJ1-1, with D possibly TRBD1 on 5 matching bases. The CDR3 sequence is CASSLEVFGTGPFF. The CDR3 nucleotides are TGTGCCAGCAGCTTAGAAGTATTCGGGACGGGGCCTTTCTTT. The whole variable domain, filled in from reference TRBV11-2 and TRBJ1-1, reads EAGVAQSPRYKIIEKRQSVAFWCNPISGHATLYWYQQILGQGPKLLIQFQNNGVVDDSQLPKDRFSAERLKGVDSTLKIQPAKLEDSAVYLCASSLEVFGTGPFFGQGTRLTVV.